These T cell receptor beta chains were read from a single sample in a study of blood T cells in healthy people across ages. TCRdb called the 5' RACE reads again in MiXCR, with one record for every CDR3 protein. The sample contains hundreds of thousands of distinct CDR3 sequences, approximately 24% of which appear only once. The data also belong to a second study, concerning T cells of mothers and their children.

Sequenced input: blood. The receptors were gathered from a boy between 10 and 17 years old in good health. The CDR3 runs from the conserved cysteine through the conserved F or W. Only some rows state a clone size, as once, few, many or a class for expanded clones.

v_gene: TRBV10-3; abundance: few; CDR3aa: CAIREDRVLGSYEQYF
v_gene: TRBV5-5; abundance: .; CDR3aa: CASSSWRGNTEAFF
v_gene: TRBV28; abundance: few; CDR3aa: CASSPTAGVWGSGELFF
v_gene: TRBV6-1; abundance: few; CDR3aa: CASSEVGWKGARTGELFF
v_gene: TRBV5-4; abundance: few; CDR3aa: CASSLEGQGDGYTF
v_gene: TRBV11-2; abundance: many; CDR3aa: CASSLDRETQYF
v_gene: TRBV7-8; abundance: few; CDR3aa: CASSEVLRWKPRALFF
v_gene: TRBV4-1; abundance: .; CDR3aa: CASSQDFRQAVYEQYF
v_gene: TRBV20-1; abundance: .; CDR3aa: CSASLRGWGYEQYF
v_gene: TRBV2; abundance: .; CDR3aa: CASSEYLKSSYEQYF
v_gene: TRBV10-1; abundance: .; CDR3aa: CASSEVLAGTDTQYF
v_gene: TRBV2; abundance: once; CDR3aa: CASKTGLAGYEQYF
v_gene: TRBV6-5; abundance: .; CDR3aa: CASSYSGQGLGGYTF
v_gene: TRBV7-2; abundance: .; CDR3aa: CASIQRPPASSYEQYF
v_gene: TRBV12-5; abundance: .; CDR3aa: CASGLGSGTSYEQYF
v_gene: TRBV7-2; abundance: .; CDR3aa: CASSPRRAGGLEQYF
v_gene: TRBV6-5; abundance: .; CDR3aa: CASNSRASDTQYF
v_gene: TRBV20-1; abundance: few; CDR3aa: CSARDWAGTYEQYF
v_gene: TRBV6-5; abundance: few; CDR3aa: CASSYSSGAYEQYF
v_gene: TRBV29-1; abundance: .; CDR3aa: CSVEDHERGVLTDTQYF
v_gene: TRBV5-1; abundance: few; CDR3aa: CASSLKQYF
v_gene: TRBV5-1; abundance: .; CDR3aa: CASSLERSTGEPFF
v_gene: TRBV12-3/TRBV12-4; abundance: .; CDR3aa: CASTPGQGGFNEKLFF
v_gene: TRBV10-3; abundance: .; CDR3aa: CAISISGGAYEQYF
v_gene: TRBV12-3/TRBV12-4; abundance: few; CDR3aa: CASSRRGIGNTIYF
v_gene: TRBV6-1; abundance: .; CDR3aa: CASSAAPGTGSYEQYF
v_gene: TRBV7-3; abundance: .; CDR3aa: CASSLRGGGYNEQFF
v_gene: TRBV29-1; abundance: few; CDR3aa: CSVALPKYERETQYF
v_gene: TRBV9; abundance: .; CDR3aa: CASSPRTSGGAGQETQYF
v_gene: TRBV2; abundance: .; CDR3aa: CASNLYPNGEQYF
v_gene: TRBV9; abundance: .; CDR3aa: CASSGTGFGNYGYTF
v_gene: TRBV12-3/TRBV12-4; abundance: few; CDR3aa: CASSLMGGRCNEQFF
v_gene: TRBV6-1; abundance: .; CDR3aa: CASRTQGGQETQYF
v_gene: TRBV20-1; abundance: once; CDR3aa: CSARDTSGVSYEQYF
v_gene: TRBV23-1; abundance: .; CDR3aa: CARRGGIQQYF
v_gene: TRBV2; abundance: .; CDR3aa: CATEGRNTGELFF
v_gene: TRBV21-1; abundance: .; CDR3aa: CASSKALGERLTGELFF
v_gene: TRBV6-2/TRBV6-3; abundance: .; CDR3aa: CASSYRGGGLYEQFF
v_gene: TRBV12-3/TRBV12-4; abundance: .; CDR3aa: CASTLSDTQYF
v_gene: TRBV3-1; abundance: .; CDR3aa: CASSQAGLEETQYF
v_gene: TRBV5-1; abundance: .; CDR3aa: CASSRDRVDNEQFF
v_gene: TRBV3-1; abundance: .; CDR3aa: CASSRREVLYNEQFF
v_gene: TRBV7-9; abundance: few; CDR3aa: CASSARQGREEETNEKLFF
v_gene: TRBV5-1; abundance: .; CDR3aa: CASNPRGGETQYF
v_gene: TRBV5-1; abundance: few; CDR3aa: CASSPSPLLNTEAFF
v_gene: TRBV12-3/TRBV12-4; abundance: many; CDR3aa: CASSLVVEQYF
v_gene: TRBV6-5; abundance: few; CDR3aa: CASSSTGSGNQPQHF